This T cell receptor beta chain was sequenced during a study of metastatic and nonmetastatic thyroid tumors. Background on the study: Thyroid patients, malignant and benign, had repertoires compared across blood and tumor or nodule tissue.

In the original workflow: Researchers built a distant-metastasis classifier for papillary thyroid cancer that drew on CDR3 differences across clinicopathological groups. Via MiXCR, TCRdb re-called the PCR reads. The authors' filters were not applied to this entry. Of under 20,000 clones in the sample, approximately 16% are singletons; the top ten hold approximately 17%. Among the patients, none had received any treatment before thyroid surgery. This clone came up many times. The target antigen is unknown. This CDR3 has 14 residues. Trimming stripped 7 bases from V and 0 bases from J, with 12 bases between. The germline gives CDR1 MGHDK, CDR2 SYGVNS. Points from the study as a whole: According to reports, the diversity of TCR beta was significantly higher in malignant thyroid tumors than in benign nodules, and this held in both blood and tumor samples.

The sample comprised blood. The chain couples TRBV25-1 to TRBJ2-5; D is uncertain. The clonotype comes from a male donor with papillary thyroid cancer or a benign thyroid nodule (not recorded which). Some clones in this sample may be carry-over from other donors' samples. CDR3 nucleotide sequence: TGTGCCAGCACCCTCACCAGCAACCAAGAGACCCAGTACTTC. This codes for CASTLTSNQETQYF.